These T cell receptor beta chains were read from a single sample in a study of cytomegalovirus exposure and HLA in healthy donors. Clones were sequenced by immunoSEQ multiplex PCR, and TCRdb holds only the in-frame ones, with some missing. The sample gives 120,000 or so clones, about 10% of which show up once; just over 4.5% is in the top ten. Source material: PBMCs. Receptors were obtained from a woman aged 18-35 years in good health and CMV-seropositive. Each CDR3 is given with its conserved first and last residue. D genes are given only for firm matches. Clone size is stated in some rows and not others, as once, few, many or a class when expanded.

cdr3_nt cdr3_aa clone_size v_call d_call j_call
TGTGCCTGGAGTGTAACAGGGGGAAAAATCGAGCAGTACTTC CAWSVTGGKIEQYF few TRBV30 TRBD1 TRBJ2-7
TGTGCCAGCAGTCCGGGAGACTCCTACGAGCAGTACTTC CASSPGDSYEQYF NA TRBV27 NA TRBJ2-7
TGTGCCAGCAGCTCAGGTGGCTCTCCAAGGGAGCAGTACTTC CASSSGGSPREQYF NA TRBV7-9 NA TRBJ2-7
TGTGCCAGCAGCGGACAGGGGGCGAACTCCTACAATGAGCAGTTCTTC CASSGQGANSYNEQFF few TRBV28 TRBD1 TRBJ2-1
TGTGCCAGCAGCCAAGATAGAACTGCGGGTTCCTACAATGAGCAGTTCTTC CASSQDRTAGSYNEQFF NA TRBV4-2 NA TRBJ2-1
TGCGCCAGCAGCCAGAAAGCCCCCACGACAGGGGCCATTGAGCAGTTCTTC CASSQKAPTTGAIEQFF NA TRBV4-1 TRBD1 TRBJ2-1
TGTGCCAGCAGTTACACCGAGTCCACTGAAGCTTTCTTT CASSYTESTEAFF NA TRBV6-6 NA TRBJ1-1
TGTGCCAGCAGCTTGGGGCCCGGGACTAGCGGGACTTTGAGGTTC CASSLGPGTSGTLRF NA TRBV13 TRBD2 TRBJ2-7
TGTGCCAGCAGCTTCGACTATGGCTACACCTTC CASSFDYGYTF NA TRBV28 NA TRBJ1-2
TGTGCCAGCAGTGGTTATAGCGGGAGAGGGGATACGCAGTATTTT CASSGYSGRGDTQYF few TRBV6-1 TRBD2 TRBJ2-3
TGTGCCAGCAGCCACGGGAGTCAAGAGACCCAGTACTTC CASSHGSQETQYF NA TRBV6-5 NA TRBJ2-5